One and the same sample provided the 8 T cell receptor beta chains below, sequenced in a study of T cells expressing NK-cell markers. TCRdb reprocessed the 5' RACE reads, keeping one entry per CDR3 protein, no DNA. This table holds 350,000 to 400,000 distinct CDR3 sequences. The source material was blood T cells: a sorted CD56 or NKG2C T cell subset, CD4+ or CD8+ T cells, or bulk PBMC T cells (not recorded which). These receptor sequences come from a woman in her fifties or sixties in good health.

The CDR3 reads CSARSGTEYTDTQYF. This chain uses TRBV20-1 with TRBJ2-3; TCRdb indicates TRBD1, and absent DNA this call remains unverified. Germline V gene lookup returns CDR1 DFQATT and CDR2 SNEGSKA (reference sequence). There are 15 residues in the CDR3.

The rearrangement joins TRBV5-1 to TRBJ2-1. Germline V gene lookup returns CDR1 SGHRS and CDR2 YFSETQ. This CDR3 contains 17 residues. This chain's CDR3 is CASSLGIQTGPYNEQFF.

The V and J genes are TRBV5-1 and TRBJ1-6; TCRdb selects TRBD1, and the lack of DNA leaves this call unchecked. Germline-derived CDR1 and CDR2 are SGHRS and YFSETQ. This CDR3 is built from 14 residues. The CDR3 region is CASSGRTQNSPLHF. Full variable domain (missing parts from reference TRBV5-1 and TRBJ1-6): KAGVTQTPRYLIKTRGQQVTLSCSPISGHRSVSWYQQTPGQGLQFLFEYFSETQRNKGNFPGRFSGRQFSNSRSEMNVSTLELGDSALYLCASSGRTQNSPLHFGNGTRLTVT.

J is TRBJ2-1 and V is TRBV20-1; TCRdb reports TRBD2, a call that lacks DNA to check it against. The CDR3 sequence is 16 residues long. Germline V lookup: CDR1 DFQATT, CDR2 SNEGSKA (reference sequence). The CDR3 sequence is CSAGPMRRDSYNEQFF.

The J gene is TRBJ1-6, the V gene TRBV5-6; TCRdb lists TRBD1, though no DNA is available to test this call. CDR3 length: 15 amino acids. Germline CDR1 and CDR2: SGHDT and YYEEEE. This CDR3 is CASSAGQGNGSPLHF.

The V gene is TRBV2, the J gene TRBJ1-4; TCRdb indicates TRBD1, and absent DNA this call remains unverified. Germline V gives CDR1 SNHLY, CDR2 FYNNEI. The CDR3 runs 14 residues. CDR3: CASTRDRDFGKLFF.

The V and J genes are TRBV20-1 and TRBJ2-5; TCRdb outputs TRBD2, but without DNA this stays unchecked. Germline lookup yields CDR1 DFQATT and CDR2 SNEGSKA (reference sequence). The length of the CDR3 is 15 residues. CDR3 region: CSARVTSGRKETQYF.

This chain links TRBV5-6 with TRBJ2-3; checking the TCRdb D call of TRBD1 is not possible without DNA. The CDR3 covers 17 residues. Germline V gene sequence: CDR1 SGHDT, CDR2 YYEEEE. The CDR3 sequence is CASSLLGRGLRADTQYF. Filled out from reference TRBV5-6 and TRBJ2-3, the complete variable domain reads DAGVTQSPTHLIKTRGQQVTLRCSPKSGHDTVSWYQQALGQGPQFIFQYYEEEERQRGNFPDRFSGHQFPNYSSELNVNALLLGDSALYLCASSLLGRGLRADTQYFGPGTRLTVL.